A single sample gave rise to the 20 T cell receptor beta chains below, sequenced in a study of cytomegalovirus exposure and HLA in healthy donors. 60 Vbeta and 13 Jbeta primers were used in PCR. Measured with immunoSEQ multiplex PCR; TCRdb has only the in-frame clones, and not every one. The sample lists around 140,000 clones; approximately 87% were seen once. The sequencing input was PBMCs. The receptor source for this set is a man aged 35-49 years in good health and CMV-seronegative.

Note on this clone: This sample includes further DNA sequences coding for the same CDR3. The gene calls are TRBV6-1 and TRBJ2-6, with 7 bases lining up with TRBD1. The CDR3 spans 18 residues. Germline trimming cut 2 bases from V and 0 bases from J; bases unmatched to any gene: 7. The germline V gene encodes CDR1 MNHNS and CDR2 SASEGT. The CDR3 here is CASSEKGGRYSGANVLTF. CDR3 DNA sequence: TGTGCCAGCAGTGAAAAAGGGGGCCGTTACTCTGGGGCCAACGTCCTGACTTTC.

The rearrangement joins TRBV21-1 to TRBJ2-7; the table's D gene call, TRBD1, was not cross checked with the DNA. TRBV21-1 is annotated as a pseudogene. The CDR3 spans 17 residues. CDR3 bases: TGTGCCAGCATCCTGGACAGGGGCCCGATTTTCGAATACGAGCAGTACTTC. This encodes CASILDRGPIFEYEQYF.

This clone was seen once. The V call is TRBV5-1, the J call TRBJ2-3; 15 bases map to TRBD2. This CDR3 region has 21 residues. V was pared by 1 base and J by 0 bases, with 12 bases of the junction left unmatched. The germline V gene encodes CDR1 SGHRS and CDR2 YFSETQ. CDR3 bases: TGCGCCAGCAGCTTGCTCCTGGCCGGGACTAGCGGGAGGACAAGCACAGATACGCAGTATTTT. This gives the protein CASSLLLAGTSGRTSTDTQYF.

The chain combines TRBV21-1 with TRBJ1-4; the table gives TRBD1 as D, unverified against the DNA. TRBV21-1 is given as a pseudogene. This CDR3 is built from 16 residues. The CDR3 is CASSKGQFRSNEKLFF. In DNA form, the CDR3 reads TGTGCCAGCAGCAAAGGACAGTTTCGAAGTAATGAAAAACTGTTTTTT.

There are a few counts of this clone. This sequence joins TRBV5-5 and TRBJ1-5, with TRBD1 as a possible D gene (6 bases). V was pared by 0 bases and J by 7 bases, with 17 bases between. This CDR3 contains 16 residues. Germline CDR1 is SGHKS and CDR2 is YYEKEE (reference sequence). The CDR3: CASSLEMGGGAQPQHF. CDR3 in DNA: TGTGCCAGCAGCTTGGAGATGGGCGGGGGGGCCCAGCCCCAGCATTTT.

The gene calls are TRBV4-2 and TRBJ2-7, with TRBD2 matching over 7 bases. From germline, CDR1 is LGHNA and CDR2 YNFKEQ. With V trimmed by 0 bases and J by 2 bases, 4 bases remained unmatched. The CDR3 totals 15 residues. Here the CDR3 reads CASSQDGRGTYEQYF. The CDR3 DNA follows: TGTGCCAGCAGCCAAGATGGGAGGGGAACCTACGAGCAGTACTTC.

V usage is TRBV7-9 and J usage is TRBJ1-1, with TRBD1 matching 7 bases. Trimming removed 5 bases from V and 2 bases from J; junction bases left unmatched: 11. This CDR3 has 16 amino acids. The germline gives CDR1 SEHNR, CDR2 FQNEAQ (reference sequence). The CDR3: CASSTIAGTANTEAFF. CDR3 nucleotides: TGTGCCAGCAGCACCATCGCCGGGACAGCTAACACTGAAGCTTTCTTT.

The V call is TRBV6-1, the J call TRBJ1-1; D unresolved. The CDR3 extends over 14 amino acids. Trimming pared 6 bases from V and 0 bases from J, leaving 11 bases between. Germline values: CDR1 MNHNS, CDR2 SASEGT. CDR3 sequence reads: CASSYTDMNTEAFF. The CDR3 coding sequence is TGTGCCAGCAGCTATACCGATATGAACACTGAAGCTTTCTTT.

This clone was detected only a few times. This chain links TRBV29-1 with TRBJ2-3; TRBD2 agrees at 8 bases. CDR1 and CDR2 (germline): SQVTM, ANQGSEA. V lost 3 bases, J lost 0 bases, and 11 bases stayed unmatched. The CDR3 runs to 17 residues. The CDR3 loop reads CSVDPKGTSESTDTQYF. Written as DNA, the CDR3 is TGCAGCGTTGATCCGAAGGGGACTAGTGAGAGCACAGATACGCAGTATTTT.

The chain couples TRBV4-3 to TRBJ1-2; 7 bases line up with TRBD1. The CDR3 is made up of 15 amino acids. Looked up from germline, CDR1 is LGHNA and CDR2 is YSLEER. With 0 bases clipped from V and 7 bases from J, the junction kept 8 bases outside the gene matches. Written as DNA, the CDR3 is TGCGCCAGCAGCCAAGACTGGCAGGGGGGAGGTGGCTACACCTTC. This gives the protein CASSQDWQGGGGYTF.

This chain joins TRBV18 and TRBJ1-4, with 7 bases aligning to TRBD1. CDR1 KGHSH and CDR2 LQKENI come from the germline V gene. The junction had 9 bases not matched to a gene; V was cut back by 6 bases and J by 8 bases. The CDR3 loop spans 14 amino acids. Here the CDR3 reads CASSPRQGLEKLFF. The CDR3 region has the DNA TGTGCCAGCTCTCCTCGACAGGGCTTGGAAAAACTGTTTTTT. Filled out from reference TRBV18 and TRBJ1-4, the complete variable domain reads NAGVMQNPRHLVRRRGQEARLRCSPMKGHSHVYWYRQLPEEGLKFMVYLQKENIIDESGMPKERFSAEFPKEGPSILRIQQVVRGDSAAYFCASSPRQGLEKLFFGSGTQLSVL.

In this sample, this clone turned up once. This rearrangement joins TRBV6-5 to TRBJ1-3; TRBD1 matches 8 bases. This CDR3 has 16 amino acids. Trimming took 4 bases from V and 0 from J; bases not matched to a gene: 5. Germline assignment: CDR1 MNHEY and CDR2 SVGAGI. CDR3: CASSSRTGNSGNTIYF. The CDR3 DNA is TGTGCCAGCAGTTCAAGGACAGGGAACTCTGGAAACACCATATATTTT.

V is TRBV2 and J is TRBJ2-3; 9 positions agree with TRBD2. Germline CDR1 reads SNHLY; CDR2 reads FYNNEI. Trimming at V came to 5 bases and at J to 2 bases, leaving 5 bases not matched to a gene. The CDR3 totals 15 residues. The CDR3 sequence is CASSRASGDTDTQYF. CDR3 in DNA: TGTGCCAGCAGTAGGGCTAGCGGGGACACAGATACGCAGTATTTT.

V gene TRBV21-1 combines with J gene TRBJ2-1; the table's D call of TRBD2 was not tested on the DNA. TRBV21-1 has pseudogene status. The CDR3 length is 14 residues. The CDR3 DNA follows: TGTGCCAGCAAACTTAGCGGGAGGGCAAGTGAGCAGTTCTTC. Amino acid sequence: CASKLSGRASEQFF.

The chain carries TRBV11-2 and TRBJ2-1; D not resolved. Germline CDR1 SGHAT, CDR2 FQNNGV. The CDR3 covers 14 residues. V was shortened by 2 bases and J by 5 bases, with 10 bases between the two germline ends. CDR3 amino acids: CASSLSYNHNEQFF. The DNA of the CDR3 is TGTGCCAGCAGCTTATCTTATAATCACAATGAGCAGTTCTTC.

Worth noting for this clone: Germline and junction disagree at one end, which may indicate a read error. V gene TRBV7-9 combines with J gene TRBJ2-7; D perhaps matches TRBD1 (6 bases). Per germline, CDR1 SEHNR and CDR2 FQNEAQ (reference sequence). The CDR3 is 16 amino acids. The CDR3 DNA sequence: TGTTCCAGCAGCTTACCCGGGACAACGGGGTCCTACGAGCAGTACTTC. As protein: CSSSLPGTTGSYEQYF.

The rearrangement joins TRBV13 to TRBJ2-7; 8 nucleotides agree with TRBD1. The CDR3 length is 16 residues. V dropped 0 bases and J dropped 6; count of bases not matched to a gene: 10. Germline V CDR1 and CDR2: PRHDT, FYEKMQ (reference sequence). The CDR3 region is CASSLGRGPSFPEQYF. DNA of the CDR3: TGTGCCAGCAGCTTAGGCAGGGGGCCCTCATTTCCCGAGCAGTACTTC.

CDR3 DNA: TGTGCCACAACGGACAGGACTGGAAACACCATATATTTT. Translated: CATTDRTGNTIYF. The rearrangement links TRBV19 to TRBJ1-3; 7 nucleotides align to TRBD1. CDR1 and CDR2 from the germline V gene are LNHDA and SQIVND (reference sequence). J was trimmed by 2 bases and V by 10 bases; bases with no gene match: 5. The CDR3 spans 13 residues.

The genes are TRBV5-5 and TRBJ2-3, with TRBD2 identical over 8 bases. The CDR3 length is 15 residues. CDR1 and CDR2 from the germline V gene are SGHKS and YYEKEE (reference sequence). The J segment lost 4 bases and the V segment lost 2 bases, leaving 6 bases of the junction unmatched. CDR3 coding DNA: TGTGCCAGCAGCTTCCCGGGACTAGGTCCAGATACGCAGTATTTT. This translates into CASSFPGLGPDTQYF.

The chain recombines TRBV18 with TRBJ1-2; the D is unclear. The V end lost 2 bases, the J end lost 3 bases, and 10 bases lay between the germline ends. Germline V CDR1 and CDR2: KGHSH, LQKENI. The CDR3 length is 14 residues. The CDR3 DNA is TGTGCCAGCTCACCAAACCAGAAAGACTATGGCTACACCTTC. Translating gives CASSPNQKDYGYTF.